This T cell receptor beta chain is drawn from a study of blood T cell repertoires in COVID-19. About the research overall: The United States, Italy and Spain supplied acute and convalescent COVID-19 samples. Nucleic acid was either cDNA or gDNA, and it came from T cells, B-cell-depleted T cells, or PBMCs.

Authors' data handling: The assay estimated nucleated cells by amplifying reference gene primers. Measured with immunoSEQ multiplex PCR; TCRdb has only the in-frame clones, and not every one. V, J and clone size derive from that table, while D and trimming were established from the DNA sequence. The sample holds 310,000 or so clones; about four fifths are singletons and the top ten take roughly 1.1%. Germline CDR1 reads MGHRA; CDR2 reads YSYEKL. CDR3 length: 14 residues. After removal of 6 bases from V and 1 base from J, the junction contained 5 bases not matched to a gene. The chain has TRBV4-1 and TRBJ1-1; 7 bases line up with TRBD1. The TCR was taken from a woman in her forties or fifties with acute or convalescent COVID-19. Sequenced: peripheral blood. The CDR3 reads CASRSTGENTEAFF. In DNA form, the CDR3 reads TGCGCCAGCAGATCAACAGGGGAGAACACTGAAGCTTTCTTT.